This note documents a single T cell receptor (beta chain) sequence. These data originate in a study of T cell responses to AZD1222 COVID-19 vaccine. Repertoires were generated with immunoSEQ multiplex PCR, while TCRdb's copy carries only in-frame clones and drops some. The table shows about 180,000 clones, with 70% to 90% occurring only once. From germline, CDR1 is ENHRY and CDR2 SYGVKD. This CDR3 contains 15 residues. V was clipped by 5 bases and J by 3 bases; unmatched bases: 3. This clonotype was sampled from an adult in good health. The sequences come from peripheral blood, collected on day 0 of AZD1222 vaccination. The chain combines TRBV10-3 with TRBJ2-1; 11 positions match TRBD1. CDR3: CAISSGTGGYNEQFF. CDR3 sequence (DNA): TGTGCCATCAGTTCCGGGACAGGGGGCTACAATGAGCAGTTCTTC.